Each of the 18 T cell receptor beta chains below was sequenced from the same sample in a study of cytomegalovirus exposure and HLA in healthy donors. The PCR used 60 Vbeta and 13 Jbeta primers. Sequenced by immunoSEQ multiplex PCR; TCRdb stores in-frame clones only, minus some. The sample shows 90,000 to 100,000 clones, over 75% of them seen only once. The specimen sequenced was PBMCs. These receptors came from a man aged 18 to 30 in good health and CMV-seronegative.

This clone was counted once. J is TRBJ2-3 and V is TRBV9, with a possible D match to TRBD1 (5 bases). The CDR3 extends over 16 amino acids. Trimming stripped 4 bases from V and 2 bases from J, with 17 bases between. Germline V gene sequence: CDR1 SGDLS, CDR2 YYNGEE. In DNA, the CDR3 is TGTGCCAGCAGCACCACAGGTTTGGGTCACACAGATACGCAGTATTTT. Protein: CASSTTGLGHTDTQYF.

The J gene is TRBJ2-5, the V gene TRBV6-5; weak D call: TRBD1 (5 bases). The CDR3 has 14 residues. From germline, CDR1 is MNHEY and CDR2 SVGAGI. Trimming took off 6 bases at V and 5 bases at J, with 16 bases between the two ends. The CDR3 sequence: CASSPIQGLETQYF. The CDR3, as DNA: TGTGCCAGCAGCCCTATCCAGGGTCTCGAGACCCAGTACTTC.

A word on this clone: Within the sample, other DNA sequences also encode this same CDR3. The CDR3 here is CASSSGGGLNEQFF. The CDR3 bases are TGTGCCAGCAGCTCCGGGGGGGGGCTAAATGAGCAGTTCTTC. The rearrangement links TRBV7-7 to TRBJ2-1; TRBD2 matches at 8 bases. V dropped 4 bases and J dropped 7; count of bases not matched to a gene: 6. There are 14 residues in the CDR3. Germline V lookup: CDR1 SSHAT, CDR2 FNYEAQ (reference sequence).

J is TRBJ2-1 and V is TRBV5-4; 10 nucleotides align to TRBD1. This CDR3 comprises 15 residues. The germline CDR1 and CDR2 sequences are SGHNT and YYREEE (reference sequence). V shed 5 bases, J shed 5 bases, and the junction held 7 bases outside the gene matches. CDR3: CASSSRQGADNEQFF. CDR3 DNA sequence: TGTGCCAGCAGTTCGAGACAGGGGGCCGACAATGAGCAGTTCTTC.

Points on this clone: The sample holds other DNA sequences that translate to the same CDR3. This chain joins TRBV5-1 and TRBJ2-2, with TRBD1 matching 10 bases. This CDR3 contains 16 residues. Germline lookup yields CDR1 SGHRS and CDR2 YFSETQ. Trimming at V came to 4 bases and at J to 0 bases, leaving 3 bases not matched to a gene. The CDR3, as DNA: TGCGCCAGCAGCCCTGGACAGGGGGCGAACACCGGGGAGCTGTTTTTT. Its protein is CASSPGQGANTGELFF.

The chain is built from TRBV27 and TRBJ2-1, with D possibly TRBD1 on 6 matching bases. Looked up from germline, CDR1 is MNHEY and CDR2 is SMNVEV (reference sequence). The CDR3 runs 13 residues. Trimming pared 6 bases from V and 1 base from J, leaving 7 bases between. The CDR3 reads CASRQGSYNEQFF. In DNA, the CDR3 is TGTGCCAGCAGACAGGGATCCTACAATGAGCAGTTCTTC.

The chain carries TRBV6-1 and TRBJ1-2; perhaps TRBD1 as D (5 bases). CDR1 MNHNS and CDR2 SASEGT come from the germline V gene. The CDR3 sequence is 13 residues long. V was pared by 7 bases and J by 6 bases, with 15 bases between. CDR3 protein: CASTPRAGDGYTF. The CDR3, as DNA: TGTGCCAGCACCCCGAGGGCGGGGGATGGCTACACCTTC.

The chain combines TRBV4-2 with TRBJ1-2; TRBD1 matches 10 bases. Germline V gene data show CDR1 as LGHNA and CDR2 as YNFKEQ. The CDR3 has 16 amino acids. The V and J ends lost 0 bases and 8 bases, in that order; junction bases with no gene match: 9. The CDR3 here is CASSQDGLLGQGGYTF. The CDR3 coding sequence is TGTGCCAGCAGCCAAGATGGGTTACTGGGACAGGGGGGCTACACCTTC.

The genes are TRBV4-1 and TRBJ1-1, with D unclear. The V gene's germline CDR1 is MGHRA and CDR2 YSYEKL. This CDR3 has 15 amino acids. The V and J ends lost 2 bases and 1 base respectively, with 11 bases between them. In DNA, the CDR3 is TGCGCCAGCAGCCAAAGGTGGAGGAAGAACACTGAAGCTTTCTTT. This translates into CASSQRWRKNTEAFF.

This clone appeared a few times. Other DNA sequences in the same sample also yield this CDR3. The chain combines TRBV6-5 with TRBJ1-1, with 8 bases aligning to TRBD1. There are 13 residues in the CDR3. The V and J ends lost 4 bases and 5 bases, in that order; junction bases with no gene match: 3. Germline V gene sequence: CDR1 MNHEY, CDR2 SVGAGI. The CDR3 bases are TGTGCCAGCAGTTTACAGGGGGAGACTGAAGCTTTCTTT. This codes for CASSLQGETEAFF.

The chain has TRBV19 and TRBJ2-2; unclear D gene. CDR1 and CDR2 (germline): LNHDA, SQIVND (reference sequence). The CDR3 contains 14 residues. Trimming cost V 3 bases and J 7 bases, with 12 bases left between them. CDR3 DNA sequence: TGTGCCAGTAGTATTCTCCGAGTGAACGGGGAGCTGTTTTTT. It encodes CASSILRVNGELFF.

This chain joins TRBV9 and TRBJ2-2, with D possibly matching TRBD1 (6 bases). The CDR3 has 14 residues. CDR1 and CDR2 (germline): SGDLS, YYNGEE. The V end was cut by 3 bases, the J end by 1 base, with 7 bases between. The CDR3 is CASSGTENTGELFF. DNA of the CDR3: TGTGCCAGCAGCGGGACAGAGAACACCGGGGAGCTGTTTTTT.

This sequence joins TRBV5-6 and TRBJ2-3; 9 nucleotides match TRBD1. Trimming at V came to 2 bases and at J to 1 base, leaving 8 bases not matched to a gene. The V gene's germline CDR1 is SGHDT and CDR2 YYEEEE. This CDR3 is built from 17 residues. The CDR3 nucleotides are TGTGCCAGCAGCTTTCTTTCCGGGACAGGGCGCACAGATACGCAGTATTTT. Its translation: CASSFLSGTGRTDTQYF.

This chain links TRBV19 with TRBJ2-3; the D gene is possibly TRBD1 (6 bases). V lost 3 bases to trimming and J lost 1 base, with 8 bases between them. This CDR3 comprises 14 residues. The V gene's germline CDR1 is LNHDA and CDR2 SQIVND (reference sequence). CDR3 region: CASSIAGGTDTQYF. CDR3 coding DNA: TGTGCCAGTAGTATCGCAGGGGGCACAGATACGCAGTATTTT.

The rearrangement uses TRBV6-1 and TRBJ2-5; D gene ambiguous. The J call may be mistaken, given a closer DNA end match to TRBJ2-7. The CDR3 consists of 12 residues. Germline V gene sequence: CDR1 MNHNS, CDR2 SASEGT. CDR3 in amino acids: CASSENSPEQYF. In DNA form, the CDR3 reads TGTGCCAGCAGTGAAAACTCCCCCGAGCAGTACTTC.

This chain joins TRBV18 and TRBJ1-1; perhaps TRBD1 as D (6 bases). V was clipped by 2 bases and J by 3 bases, with 10 bases between them. Germline-derived CDR1 and CDR2 are KGHSH and LQKENI. The CDR3 covers 14 residues. In DNA, the CDR3 is TGTGCCAGCTCACCAGGGGAGGGGGACACTGAAGCTTTCTTT. Its protein product is CASSPGEGDTEAFF. Full variable domain (outside the CDR3, taken from reference TRBV18 and TRBJ1-1): NAGVMQNPRHLVRRRGQEARLRCSPMKGHSHVYWYRQLPEEGLKFMVYLQKENIIDESGMPKERFSAEFPKEGPSILRIQQVVRGDSAAYFCASSPGEGDTEAFFGQGTRLTVV.

This rearrangement joins TRBV28 to TRBJ2-1; possibly TRBD2 for D (6 bases). Trimming pared 4 bases from V and 7 bases from J, leaving 20 bases between. Germline V gives CDR1 MDHEN, CDR2 SYDVKM. The CDR3 is 16 amino acids. The CDR3 sequence is CASSSNSDYLRNEQFF. The CDR3 DNA reads TGTGCCAGCAGTTCCAATTCGGACTATTTGAGGAATGAGCAGTTCTTC.

This clone appeared a single time. The chain has TRBV21-1 and TRBJ2-3; no check of the table's D call, TRBD1, against the DNA was made. TRBV21-1 is labeled a pseudogene. The length of the CDR3 is 14 residues. DNA for the CDR3: TGTGCCAGCCGGGAGGACAGGGGCACAGATACGCAGTATTTT. This translates into CASREDRGTDTQYF.